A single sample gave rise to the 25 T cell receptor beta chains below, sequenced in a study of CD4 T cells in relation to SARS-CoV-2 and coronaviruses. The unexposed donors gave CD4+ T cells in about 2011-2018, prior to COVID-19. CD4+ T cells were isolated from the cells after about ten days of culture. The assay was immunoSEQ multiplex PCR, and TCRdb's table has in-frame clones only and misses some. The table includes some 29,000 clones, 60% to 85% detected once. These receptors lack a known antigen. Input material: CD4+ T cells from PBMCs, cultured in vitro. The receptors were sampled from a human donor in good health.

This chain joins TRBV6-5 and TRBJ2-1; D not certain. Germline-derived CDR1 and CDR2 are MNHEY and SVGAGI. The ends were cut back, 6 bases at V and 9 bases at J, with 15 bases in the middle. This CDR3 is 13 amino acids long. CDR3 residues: CASRPDWVGEQFF. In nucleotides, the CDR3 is TGTGCCAGCAGACCCGACTGGGTCGGTGAGCAGTTCTTC.

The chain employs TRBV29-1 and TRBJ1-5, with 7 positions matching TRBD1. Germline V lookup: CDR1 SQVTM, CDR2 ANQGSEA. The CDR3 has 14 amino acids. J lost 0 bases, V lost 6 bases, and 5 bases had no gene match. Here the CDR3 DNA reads TGCAGCGTGGGCACAGGGGATAGCAATCAGCCCCAGCATTTT. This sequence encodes CSVGTGDSNQPQHF.

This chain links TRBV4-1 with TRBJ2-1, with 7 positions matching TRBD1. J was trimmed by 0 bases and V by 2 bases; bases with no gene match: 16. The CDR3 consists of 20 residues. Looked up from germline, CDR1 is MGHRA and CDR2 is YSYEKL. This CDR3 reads CASSQRPTGVTSSSYNEQFF. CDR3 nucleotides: TGCGCCAGCAGCCAACGTCCCACAGGGGTAACGTCGAGCTCCTACAATGAGCAGTTCTTC.

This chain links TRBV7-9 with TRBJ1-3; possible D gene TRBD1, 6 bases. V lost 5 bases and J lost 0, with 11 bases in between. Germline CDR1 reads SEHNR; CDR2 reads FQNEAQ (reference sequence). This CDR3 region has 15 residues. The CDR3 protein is CASSPAQGSGNTIYF. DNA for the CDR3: TGTGCCAGCAGCCCCGCACAGGGCTCTGGAAACACCATATATTTT.

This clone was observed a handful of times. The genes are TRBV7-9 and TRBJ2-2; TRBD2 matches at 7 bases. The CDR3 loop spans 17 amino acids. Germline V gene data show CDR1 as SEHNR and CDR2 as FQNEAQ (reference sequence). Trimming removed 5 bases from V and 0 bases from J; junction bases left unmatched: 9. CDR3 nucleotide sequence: TGTGCCAGCAGCAGCCCCGGGGGGTCCGCGAACACCGGGGAGCTGTTTTTT. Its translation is CASSSPGGSANTGELFF.

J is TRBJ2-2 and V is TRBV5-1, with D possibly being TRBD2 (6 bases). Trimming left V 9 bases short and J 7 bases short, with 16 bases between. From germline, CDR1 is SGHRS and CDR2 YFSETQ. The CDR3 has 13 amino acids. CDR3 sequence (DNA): TGCGCCATCGGAGGAGGGGACGGCGGGGAGCTGTTTTTT. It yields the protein CAIGGGDGGELFF. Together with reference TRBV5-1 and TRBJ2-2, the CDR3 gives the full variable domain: KAGVTQTPRYLIKTRGQQVTLSCSPISGHRSVSWYQQTPGQGLQFLFEYFSETQRNKGNFPGRFSGRQFSNSRSEMNVSTLELGDSALYLCAIGGGDGGELFFGEGSRLTVL.

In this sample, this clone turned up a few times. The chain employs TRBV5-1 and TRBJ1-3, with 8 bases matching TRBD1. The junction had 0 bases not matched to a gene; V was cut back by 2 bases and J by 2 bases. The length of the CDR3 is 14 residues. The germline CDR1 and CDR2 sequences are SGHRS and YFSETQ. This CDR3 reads CASSLQGAGNTIYF. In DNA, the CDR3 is TGCGCCAGCAGCTTACAGGGGGCTGGAAACACCATATATTTT. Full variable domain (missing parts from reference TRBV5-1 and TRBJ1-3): KAGVTQTPRYLIKTRGQQVTLSCSPISGHRSVSWYQQTPGQGLQFLFEYFSETQRNKGNFPGRFSGRQFSNSRSEMNVSTLELGDSALYLCASSLQGAGNTIYFGEGSWLTVV.

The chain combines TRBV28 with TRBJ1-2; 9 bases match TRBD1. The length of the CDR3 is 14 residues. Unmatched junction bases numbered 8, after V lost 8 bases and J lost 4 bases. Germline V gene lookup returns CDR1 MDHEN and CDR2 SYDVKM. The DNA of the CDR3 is TGTGCCAGCTTTCGACAGGGGGGATTCTATGGCTACACCTTC. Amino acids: CASFRQGGFYGYTF.

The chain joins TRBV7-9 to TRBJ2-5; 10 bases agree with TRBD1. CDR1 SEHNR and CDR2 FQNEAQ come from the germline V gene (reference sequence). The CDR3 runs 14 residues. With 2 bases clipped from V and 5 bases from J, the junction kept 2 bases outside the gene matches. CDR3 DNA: TGTGCCAGCAGCTTAAGGGACAGGGGTGAGACCCAGTACTTC. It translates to CASSLRDRGETQYF.

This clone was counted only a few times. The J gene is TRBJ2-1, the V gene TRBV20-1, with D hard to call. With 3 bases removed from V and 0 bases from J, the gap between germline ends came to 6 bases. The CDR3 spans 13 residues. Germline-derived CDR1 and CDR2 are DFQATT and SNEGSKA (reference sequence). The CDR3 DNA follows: TGCAGTGCTAGTGGTGGCTCCTACAATGAGCAGTTCTTC. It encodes CSASGGSYNEQFF.

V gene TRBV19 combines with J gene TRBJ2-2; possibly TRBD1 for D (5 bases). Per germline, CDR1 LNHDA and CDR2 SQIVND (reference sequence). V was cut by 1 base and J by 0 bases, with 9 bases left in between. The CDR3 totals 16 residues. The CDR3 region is CASSIARQTNTGELFF. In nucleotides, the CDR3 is TGTGCCAGTAGTATAGCCCGACAGACGAACACCGGGGAGCTGTTTTTT.

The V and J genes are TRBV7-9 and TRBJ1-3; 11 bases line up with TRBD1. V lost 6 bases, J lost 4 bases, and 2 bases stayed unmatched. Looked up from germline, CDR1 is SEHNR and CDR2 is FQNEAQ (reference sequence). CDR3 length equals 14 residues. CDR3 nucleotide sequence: TGTGCCAGCAGGGGGACAGGGGGAGGAAACACCATATATTTT. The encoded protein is CASRGTGGGNTIYF.

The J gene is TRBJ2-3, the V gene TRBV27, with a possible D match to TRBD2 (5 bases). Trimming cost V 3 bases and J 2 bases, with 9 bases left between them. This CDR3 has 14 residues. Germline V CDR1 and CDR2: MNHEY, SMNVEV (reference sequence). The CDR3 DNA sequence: TGTGCCAGCAGTTTCGACTATTCCACAGATACGCAGTATTTT. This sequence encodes CASSFDYSTDTQYF.

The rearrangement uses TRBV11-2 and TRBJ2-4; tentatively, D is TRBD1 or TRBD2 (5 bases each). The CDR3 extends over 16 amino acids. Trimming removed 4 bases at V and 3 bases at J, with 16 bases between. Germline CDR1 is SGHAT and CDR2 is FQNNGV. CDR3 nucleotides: TGTGCCAGCAGCTCACATCCCGGGACGGACAAAAACATTCAGTACTTC. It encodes CASSSHPGTDKNIQYF.

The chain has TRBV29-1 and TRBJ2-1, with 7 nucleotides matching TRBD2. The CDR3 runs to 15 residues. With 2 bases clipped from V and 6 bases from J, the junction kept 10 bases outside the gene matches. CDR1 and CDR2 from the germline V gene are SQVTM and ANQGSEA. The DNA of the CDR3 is TGCAGCGTTGAACTGCGTAGCGGGCTAGGCAATGAGCAGTTCTTC. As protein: CSVELRSGLGNEQFF.

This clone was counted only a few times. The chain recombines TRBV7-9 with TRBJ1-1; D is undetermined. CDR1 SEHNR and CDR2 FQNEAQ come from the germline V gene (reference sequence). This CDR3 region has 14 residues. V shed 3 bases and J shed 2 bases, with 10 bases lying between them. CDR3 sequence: CASSFPLENTEAFF. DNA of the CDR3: TGTGCCAGCAGCTTCCCCCTGGAAAACACTGAAGCTTTCTTT. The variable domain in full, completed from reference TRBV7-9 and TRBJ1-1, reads DTGVSQNPRHKITKRGQNVTFRCDPISEHNRLYWYRQTLGQGPEFLTYFQNEAQLEKSRLLSDRFSAERPKGSFSTLEIQRTEQGDSAMYLCASSFPLENTEAFFGQGTRLTVV.

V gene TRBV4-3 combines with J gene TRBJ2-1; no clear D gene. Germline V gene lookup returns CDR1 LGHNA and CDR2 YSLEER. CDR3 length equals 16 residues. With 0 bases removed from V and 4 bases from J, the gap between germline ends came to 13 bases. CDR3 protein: CASSQDVRSSYNEQFF. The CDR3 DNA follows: TGCGCCAGCAGCCAAGATGTCAGGTCCTCTTACAATGAGCAGTTCTTC.

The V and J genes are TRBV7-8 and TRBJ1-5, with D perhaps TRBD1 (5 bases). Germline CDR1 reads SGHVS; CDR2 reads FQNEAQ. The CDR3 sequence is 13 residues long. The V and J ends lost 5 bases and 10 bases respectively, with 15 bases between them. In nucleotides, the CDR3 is TGTGCCAGCAGCCACGGCTCCAGGGAACCCCAGCATTTT. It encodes CASSHGSREPQHF.

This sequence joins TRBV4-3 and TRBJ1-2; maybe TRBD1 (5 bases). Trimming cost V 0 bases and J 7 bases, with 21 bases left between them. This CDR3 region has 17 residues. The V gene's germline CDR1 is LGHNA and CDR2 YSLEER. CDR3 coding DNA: TGCGCCAGCAGCCAAGATCTCGGGACTCTCCAAAGGAGTGGCTACACCTTC. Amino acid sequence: CASSQDLGTLQRSGYTF.

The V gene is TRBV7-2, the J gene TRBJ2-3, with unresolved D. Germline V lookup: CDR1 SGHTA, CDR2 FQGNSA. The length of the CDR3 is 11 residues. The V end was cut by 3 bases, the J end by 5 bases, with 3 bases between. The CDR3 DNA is TGTGCCAGCAGCTTCCAAGATACGCAGTATTTT. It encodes CASSFQDTQYF.

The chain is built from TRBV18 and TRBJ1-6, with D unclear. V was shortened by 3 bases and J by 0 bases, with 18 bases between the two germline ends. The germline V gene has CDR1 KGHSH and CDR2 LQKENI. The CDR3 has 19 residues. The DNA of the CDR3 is TGTGCCAGCTCACCCCAAGATCTGGGCCCAACCTCCTATAATTCACCCCTCCACTTT. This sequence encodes CASSPQDLGPTSYNSPLHF.

CDR3 DNA: TGTGCCAGCAGGGAGGACAGGCTGACCGGGGAGCTGTTTTTT. The encoded protein is CASREDRLTGELFF. The chain employs TRBV6-5 and TRBJ2-2; TRBD1 matches 7 bases. The V segment lost 6 bases and the J segment 5 bases; nucleotides outside the gene matches: 6. Germline CDR1 and CDR2: MNHEY and SVGAGI. The CDR3 loop spans 14 amino acids.

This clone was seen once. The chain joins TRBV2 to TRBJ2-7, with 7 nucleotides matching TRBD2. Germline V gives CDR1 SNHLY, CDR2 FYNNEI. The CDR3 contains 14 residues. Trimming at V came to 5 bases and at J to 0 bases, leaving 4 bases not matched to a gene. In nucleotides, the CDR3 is TGTGCCAGCAGTTTGCTAGCGGACTCCTACGAGCAGTACTTC. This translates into CASSLLADSYEQYF.

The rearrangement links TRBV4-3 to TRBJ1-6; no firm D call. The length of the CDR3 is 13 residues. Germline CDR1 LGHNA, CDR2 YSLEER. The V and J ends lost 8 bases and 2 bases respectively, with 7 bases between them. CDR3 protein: CASGGTYNSPLHF. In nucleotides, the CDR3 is TGCGCCAGCGGCGGGACCTATAATTCACCCCTCCACTTT.

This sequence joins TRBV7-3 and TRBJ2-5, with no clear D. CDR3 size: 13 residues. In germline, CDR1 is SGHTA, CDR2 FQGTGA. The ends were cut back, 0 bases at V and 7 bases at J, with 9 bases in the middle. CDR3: CASSLTGFGTQYF. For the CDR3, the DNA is TGTGCCAGCAGCTTAACGGGCTTCGGGACCCAGTACTTC.